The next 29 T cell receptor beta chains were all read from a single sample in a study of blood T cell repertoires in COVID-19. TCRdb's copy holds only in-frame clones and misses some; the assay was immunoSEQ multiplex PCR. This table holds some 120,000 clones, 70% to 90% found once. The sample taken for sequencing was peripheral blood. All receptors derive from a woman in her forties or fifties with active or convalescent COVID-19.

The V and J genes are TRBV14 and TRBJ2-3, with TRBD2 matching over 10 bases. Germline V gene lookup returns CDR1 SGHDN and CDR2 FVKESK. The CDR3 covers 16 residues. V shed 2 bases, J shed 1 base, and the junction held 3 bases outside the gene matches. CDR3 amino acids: CASSQLAGERTDTQYF. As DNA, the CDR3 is TGTGCCAGCAGCCAACTAGCGGGAGAGCGCACAGATACGCAGTATTTT.

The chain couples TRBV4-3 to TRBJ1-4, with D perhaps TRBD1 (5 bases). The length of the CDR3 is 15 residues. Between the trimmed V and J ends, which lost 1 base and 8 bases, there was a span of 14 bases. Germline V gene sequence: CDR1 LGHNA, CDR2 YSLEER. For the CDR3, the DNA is TGCGCCAGCAGCCAAGGGGGGGGGATATGGGAAAAACTGTTTTTT. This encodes CASSQGGGIWEKLFF.

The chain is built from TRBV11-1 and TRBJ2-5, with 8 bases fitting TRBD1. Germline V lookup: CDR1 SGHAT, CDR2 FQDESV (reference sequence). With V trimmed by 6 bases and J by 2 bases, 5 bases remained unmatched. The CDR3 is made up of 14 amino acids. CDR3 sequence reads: CASRGQGKQETQYF. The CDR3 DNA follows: TGTGCCAGCAGAGGACAGGGCAAACAAGAGACCCAGTACTTC.

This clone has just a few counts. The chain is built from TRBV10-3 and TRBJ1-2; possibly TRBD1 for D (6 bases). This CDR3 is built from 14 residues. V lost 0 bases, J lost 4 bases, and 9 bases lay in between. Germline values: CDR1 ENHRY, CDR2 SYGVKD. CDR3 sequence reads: CAISESSRGYGYTF. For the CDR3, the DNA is TGTGCCATCAGTGAGTCGAGCAGGGGCTATGGCTACACCTTC.

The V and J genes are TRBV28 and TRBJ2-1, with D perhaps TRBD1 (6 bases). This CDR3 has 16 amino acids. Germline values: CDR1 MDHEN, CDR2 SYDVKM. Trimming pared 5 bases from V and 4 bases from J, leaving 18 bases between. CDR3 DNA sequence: TGTGCCAGCAGTCCCCCTCAGGGCAGGGGATACAATGAGCAGTTCTTC. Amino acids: CASSPPQGRGYNEQFF. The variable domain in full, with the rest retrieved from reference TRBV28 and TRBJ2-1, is DVKVTQSSRYLVKRTGEKVFLECVQDMDHENMFWYRQDPGLGLRLIYFSYDVKMKEKGDIPEGYSVSREKKERFSLILESASTNQTSMYLCASSPPQGRGYNEQFFGPGTRLTVL.

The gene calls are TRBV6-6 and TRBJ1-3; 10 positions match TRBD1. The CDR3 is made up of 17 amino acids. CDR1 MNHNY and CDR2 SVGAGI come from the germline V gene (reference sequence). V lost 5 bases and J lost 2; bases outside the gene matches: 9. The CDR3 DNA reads TGTGCCAGCAGTCTCCTTACCGGACAGGGGGCTGGAAACACCATATATTTT. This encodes CASSLLTGQGAGNTIYF.

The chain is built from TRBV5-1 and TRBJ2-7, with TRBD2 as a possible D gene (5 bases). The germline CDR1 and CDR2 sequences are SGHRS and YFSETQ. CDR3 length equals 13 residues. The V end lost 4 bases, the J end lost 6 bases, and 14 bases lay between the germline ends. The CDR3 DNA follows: TGCGCCAGCAGCCTCGGGGTCACCTCCGAGCAGTACTTC. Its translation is CASSLGVTSEQYF.

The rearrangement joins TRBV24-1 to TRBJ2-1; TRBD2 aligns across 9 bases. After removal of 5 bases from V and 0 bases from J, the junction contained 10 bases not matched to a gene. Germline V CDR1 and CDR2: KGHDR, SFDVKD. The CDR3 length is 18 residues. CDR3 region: CATSGIAGADSSYNEQFF. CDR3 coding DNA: TGTGCCACCAGTGGCATAGCGGGAGCCGATAGCTCCTACAATGAGCAGTTCTTC.

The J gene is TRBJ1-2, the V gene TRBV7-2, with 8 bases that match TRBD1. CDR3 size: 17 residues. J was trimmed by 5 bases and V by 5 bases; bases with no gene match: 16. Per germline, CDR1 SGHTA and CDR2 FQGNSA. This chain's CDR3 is CASSQSDREWGGYGYTF. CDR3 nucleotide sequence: TGTGCCAGCAGCCAGTCGGACAGGGAATGGGGAGGATATGGCTACACCTTC.

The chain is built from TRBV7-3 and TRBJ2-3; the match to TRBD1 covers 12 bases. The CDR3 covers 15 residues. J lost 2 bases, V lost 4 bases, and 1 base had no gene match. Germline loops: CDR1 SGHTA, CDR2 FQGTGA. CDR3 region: CASSSGQGATDTQYF. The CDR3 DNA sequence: TGTGCCAGCAGCTCGGGACAGGGGGCCACAGATACGCAGTATTTT. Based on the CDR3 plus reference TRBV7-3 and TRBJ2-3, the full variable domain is GAGVSQTPSNKVTEKGKYVELRCDPISGHTALYWYRQSLGQGPEFLIYFQGTGAADDSGLPNDRFFAVRPEGSVSTLKIQRTERGDSAVYLCASSSGQGATDTQYFGPGTRLTVL.

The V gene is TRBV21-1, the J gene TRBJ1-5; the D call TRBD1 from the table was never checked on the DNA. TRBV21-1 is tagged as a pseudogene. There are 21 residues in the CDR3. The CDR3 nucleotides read TGTGCCAGCAGCAATGGCCCTCGTTGGGGGCAGGACAAATGGAGCAATCAGCCCCAGCATTTT. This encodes CASSNGPRWGQDKWSNQPQHF.

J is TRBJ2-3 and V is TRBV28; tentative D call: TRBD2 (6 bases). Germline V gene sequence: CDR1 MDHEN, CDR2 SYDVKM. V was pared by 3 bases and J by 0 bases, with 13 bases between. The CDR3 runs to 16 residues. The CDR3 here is CASSLAGRSSTDTQYF. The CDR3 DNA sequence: TGTGCCAGCAGTTTGGCGGGGAGATCTAGCACAGATACGCAGTATTTT.

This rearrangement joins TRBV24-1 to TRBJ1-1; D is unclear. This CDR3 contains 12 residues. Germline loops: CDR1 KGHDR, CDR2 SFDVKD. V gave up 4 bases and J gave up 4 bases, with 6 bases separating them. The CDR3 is CATSDPGTEAFF. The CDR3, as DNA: TGTGCCACCAGTGACCCAGGCACTGAAGCTTTCTTT.

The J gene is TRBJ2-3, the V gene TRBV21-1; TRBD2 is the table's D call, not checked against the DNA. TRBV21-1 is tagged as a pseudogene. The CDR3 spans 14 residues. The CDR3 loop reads CASSNSGAEDTQYF. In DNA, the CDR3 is TGTGCCAGCAGCAACAGCGGTGCGGAGGATACGCAGTATTTT.

The CDR3 coding sequence is TGTGCCAGCAGTTACTCGAGGGGGGGATCCTACGAGCAGTACTTC. Its translation: CASSYSRGGSYEQYF. The chain joins TRBV6-5 to TRBJ2-7, with a tentative D call TRBD2 (7 bases). This CDR3 has 15 amino acids. CDR1 is MNHEY, CDR2 SVGAGI, per germline. V lost 0 bases to trimming and J lost 1 base, with 10 bases between them.

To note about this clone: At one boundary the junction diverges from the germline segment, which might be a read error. CDR3 in DNA: TGTGCCAGCAGCATAGCTCCAGGGCCGAATGAAAAACTGTTTTTT. Its protein is CASSIAPGPNEKLFF. The rearrangement uses TRBV7-9 and TRBJ1-4; D possibly corresponds to TRBD1 (5 bases). CDR3 size: 15 residues. CDR1 SEHNR and CDR2 FQNEAQ come from the germline V gene (reference sequence).

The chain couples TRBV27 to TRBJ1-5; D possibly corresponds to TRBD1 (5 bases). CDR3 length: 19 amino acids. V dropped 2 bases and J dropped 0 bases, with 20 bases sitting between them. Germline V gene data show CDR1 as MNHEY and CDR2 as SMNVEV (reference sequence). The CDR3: CASSLPPRRDFYSNQPQHF. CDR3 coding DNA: TGTGCCAGCAGTTTACCCCCTCGCAGGGATTTCTATAGCAATCAGCCCCAGCATTTT.

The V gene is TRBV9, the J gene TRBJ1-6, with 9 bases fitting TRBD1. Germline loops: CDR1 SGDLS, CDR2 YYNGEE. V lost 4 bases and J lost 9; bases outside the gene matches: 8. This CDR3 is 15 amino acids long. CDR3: CASSPRTGVGSPLHF. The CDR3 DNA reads TGTGCCAGCAGCCCCAGGACAGGGGTGGGTTCACCCCTCCACTTT.

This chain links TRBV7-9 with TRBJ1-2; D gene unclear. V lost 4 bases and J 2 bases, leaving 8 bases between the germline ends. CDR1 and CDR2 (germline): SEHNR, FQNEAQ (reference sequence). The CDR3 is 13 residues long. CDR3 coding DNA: TGTGCCAGCAGCTCGACACCGAACTATGGCTACACCTTC. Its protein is CASSSTPNYGYTF.

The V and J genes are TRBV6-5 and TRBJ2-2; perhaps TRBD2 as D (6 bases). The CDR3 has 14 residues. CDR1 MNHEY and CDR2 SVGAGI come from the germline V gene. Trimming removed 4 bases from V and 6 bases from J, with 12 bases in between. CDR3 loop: CASSWGLGAGELFF. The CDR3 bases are TGTGCCAGCAGTTGGGGACTCGGGGCCGGGGAGCTGTTTTTT.

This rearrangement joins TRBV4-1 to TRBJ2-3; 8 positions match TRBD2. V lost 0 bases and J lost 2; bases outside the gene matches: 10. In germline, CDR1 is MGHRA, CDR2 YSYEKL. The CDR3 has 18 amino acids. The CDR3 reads CASSQDPGREGPTDTQYF. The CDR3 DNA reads TGCGCCAGCAGCCAAGACCCCGGACGGGAGGGCCCCACAGATACGCAGTATTTT.

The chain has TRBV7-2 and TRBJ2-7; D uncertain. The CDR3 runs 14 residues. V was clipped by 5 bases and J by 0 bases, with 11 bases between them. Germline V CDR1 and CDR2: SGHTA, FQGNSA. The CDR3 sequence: CASSRLEYSYEQYF. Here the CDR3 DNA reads TGTGCCAGCAGCCGTCTAGAATACTCCTACGAGCAGTACTTC.

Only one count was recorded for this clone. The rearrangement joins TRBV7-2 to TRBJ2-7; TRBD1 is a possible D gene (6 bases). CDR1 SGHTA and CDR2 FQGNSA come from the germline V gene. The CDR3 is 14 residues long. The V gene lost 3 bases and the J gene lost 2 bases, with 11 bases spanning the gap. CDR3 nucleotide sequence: TGTGCCAGCAGCTTCTACAGGGCCCCCTACGAGCAGTACTTC. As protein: CASSFYRAPYEQYF.

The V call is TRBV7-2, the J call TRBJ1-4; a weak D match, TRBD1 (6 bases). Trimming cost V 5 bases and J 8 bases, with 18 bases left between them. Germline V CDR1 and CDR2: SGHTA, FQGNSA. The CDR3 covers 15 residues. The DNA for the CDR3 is TGTGCCAGCAGCCCCATGGGGGGGGGCGCGGAAAAACTGTTTTTT. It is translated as CASSPMGGGAEKLFF.

CDR3 in amino acids: CATSGVGQGGGYTF. In DNA form, the CDR3 reads TGTGCCACCAGTGGGGTGGGACAGGGAGGAGGCTACACCTTC. The V call is TRBV24-1, the J call TRBJ1-2; 9 nucleotides align to TRBD1. There are 14 residues in the CDR3. CDR1 and CDR2 from the germline V gene are KGHDR and SFDVKD. The V and J ends lost 5 bases and 8 bases, in that order; junction bases with no gene match: 8.

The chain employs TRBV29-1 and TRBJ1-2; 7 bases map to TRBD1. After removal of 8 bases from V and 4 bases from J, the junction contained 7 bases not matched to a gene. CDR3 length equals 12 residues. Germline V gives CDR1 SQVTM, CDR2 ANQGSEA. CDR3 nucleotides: TGCAGCTTTTCTCGACAGGGCTATGGCTACACCTTC. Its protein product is CSFSRQGYGYTF.

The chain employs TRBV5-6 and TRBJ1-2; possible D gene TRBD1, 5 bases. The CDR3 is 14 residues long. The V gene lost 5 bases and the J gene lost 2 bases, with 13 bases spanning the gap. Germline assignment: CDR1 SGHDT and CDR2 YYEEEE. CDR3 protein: CASSGGLINYGYTF. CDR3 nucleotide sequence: TGTGCCAGCAGTGGGGGACTGATAAACTATGGCTACACCTTC.

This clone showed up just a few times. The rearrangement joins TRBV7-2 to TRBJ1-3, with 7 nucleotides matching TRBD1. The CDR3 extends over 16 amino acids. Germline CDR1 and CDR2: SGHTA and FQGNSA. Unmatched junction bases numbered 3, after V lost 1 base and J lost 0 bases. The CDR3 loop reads CASSLGTGYSGNTIYF. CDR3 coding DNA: TGTGCCAGCAGCTTAGGGACAGGATACTCTGGAAACACCATATATTTT.

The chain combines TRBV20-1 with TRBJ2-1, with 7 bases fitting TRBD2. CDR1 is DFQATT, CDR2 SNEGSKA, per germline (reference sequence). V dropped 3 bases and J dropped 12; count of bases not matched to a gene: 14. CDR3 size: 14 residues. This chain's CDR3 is CSASRGRVGGRQFF. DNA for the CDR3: TGCAGTGCTAGTCGTGGCCGCGTCGGGGGGAGGCAGTTCTTC.